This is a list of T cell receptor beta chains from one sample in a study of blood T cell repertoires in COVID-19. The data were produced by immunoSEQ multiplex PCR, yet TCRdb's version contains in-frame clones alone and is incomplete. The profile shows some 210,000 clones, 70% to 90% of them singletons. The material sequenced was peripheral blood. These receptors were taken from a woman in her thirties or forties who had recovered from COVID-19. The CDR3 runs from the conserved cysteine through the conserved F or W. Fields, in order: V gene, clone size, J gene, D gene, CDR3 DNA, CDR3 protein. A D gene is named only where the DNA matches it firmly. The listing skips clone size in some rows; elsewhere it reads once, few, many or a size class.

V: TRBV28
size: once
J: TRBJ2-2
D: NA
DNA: TGTGCCAGCAGTTTAACTTTGGGCGAAGCTTCGAACACCGGGGAGCTGTTTTTT
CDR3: CASSLTLGEASNTGELFF

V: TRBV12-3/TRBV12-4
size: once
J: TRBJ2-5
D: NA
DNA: TGTGCCAGCAGTACAGGGGAGGTAGGGACCCAGTACTTC
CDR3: CASSTGEVGTQYF

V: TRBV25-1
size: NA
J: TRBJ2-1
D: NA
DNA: TGTGCCAGCATCCCCTCGGGGGTTAATGAGCAGTTCTTC
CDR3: CASIPSGVNEQFF

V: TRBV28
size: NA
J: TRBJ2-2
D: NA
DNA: TGTGCCAGCAGTTCAGGAGGGATCGGCGGGGAGCTGTTTTTT
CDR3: CASSSGGIGGELFF

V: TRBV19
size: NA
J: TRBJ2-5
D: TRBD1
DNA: TGTGCCAGTTCAGGGGGCCGTCTAGAGACCCAGTACTTC
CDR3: CASSGGRLETQYF

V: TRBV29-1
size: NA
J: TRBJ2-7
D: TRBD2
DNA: TGCAGCGTAACCGGGACTAGTTTACTCTTAGACGGGTACGAGCAGTACTTC
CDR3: CSVTGTSLLLDGYEQYF

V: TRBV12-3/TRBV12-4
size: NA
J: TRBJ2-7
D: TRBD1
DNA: TGTGCCACCCGGACAGGGAGCTCCTACGAGCAGTACTTC
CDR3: CATRTGSSYEQYF

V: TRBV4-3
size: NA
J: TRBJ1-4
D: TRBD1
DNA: TGCGCCAGCAGCCAGGGACAGGGCCATGAAAAACTGTTTTTT
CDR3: CASSQGQGHEKLFF

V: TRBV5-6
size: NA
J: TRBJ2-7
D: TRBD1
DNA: TGTGCCAGCAGCTTCCTCGGGACAGGGACCTACGAGCAGTACTTC
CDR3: CASSFLGTGTYEQYF

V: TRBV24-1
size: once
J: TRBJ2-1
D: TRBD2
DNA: TGTGCCACCAGTGATCTACCGGGACTAGCTAGTAGTCTCAATGAGCAGTTCTTC
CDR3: CATSDLPGLASSLNEQFF

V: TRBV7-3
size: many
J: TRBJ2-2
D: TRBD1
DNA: TGTGCCAGCAGCTTAACCGGGGACAGGGTTAACACCGGGGAGCTGTTTTTT
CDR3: CASSLTGDRVNTGELFF